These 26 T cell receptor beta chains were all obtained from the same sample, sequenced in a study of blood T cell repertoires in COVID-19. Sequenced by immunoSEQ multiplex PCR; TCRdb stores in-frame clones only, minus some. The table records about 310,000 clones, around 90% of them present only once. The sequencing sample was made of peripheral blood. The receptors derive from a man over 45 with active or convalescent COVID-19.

This chain's CDR3 is CSVSSGGETQYF. In DNA form, the CDR3 reads TGCAGCGTTTCAAGCGGGGGGGAGACCCAGTACTTC. The chain recombines TRBV29-1 with TRBJ2-5; 9 bases match TRBD2. V lost 5 bases and J lost 5; bases outside the gene matches: 3. CDR1 is SQVTM and CDR2 is ANQGSEA in the germline V gene. The CDR3 totals 12 residues.

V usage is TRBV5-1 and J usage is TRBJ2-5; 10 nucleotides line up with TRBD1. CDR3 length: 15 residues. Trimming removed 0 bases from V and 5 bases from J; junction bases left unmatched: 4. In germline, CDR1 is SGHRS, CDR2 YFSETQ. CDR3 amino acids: CASSLGQGAKETQYF. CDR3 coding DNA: TGCGCCAGCAGCTTGGGACAGGGGGCAAAGGAGACCCAGTACTTC.

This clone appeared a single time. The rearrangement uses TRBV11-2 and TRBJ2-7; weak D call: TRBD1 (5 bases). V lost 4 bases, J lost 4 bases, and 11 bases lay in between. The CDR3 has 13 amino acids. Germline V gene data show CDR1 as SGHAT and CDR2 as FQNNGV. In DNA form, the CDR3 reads TGTGCCAGCAGCTCTCAGGGTAATTACGAGCAGTACTTC. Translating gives CASSSQGNYEQYF.

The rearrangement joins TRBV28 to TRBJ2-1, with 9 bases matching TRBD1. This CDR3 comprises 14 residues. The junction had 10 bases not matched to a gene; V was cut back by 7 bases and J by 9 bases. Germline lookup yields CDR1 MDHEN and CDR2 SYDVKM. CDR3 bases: TGTGCCAGCACAGTCGACAGGGGGTGGAGTGAGCAGTTCTTC. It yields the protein CASTVDRGWSEQFF.

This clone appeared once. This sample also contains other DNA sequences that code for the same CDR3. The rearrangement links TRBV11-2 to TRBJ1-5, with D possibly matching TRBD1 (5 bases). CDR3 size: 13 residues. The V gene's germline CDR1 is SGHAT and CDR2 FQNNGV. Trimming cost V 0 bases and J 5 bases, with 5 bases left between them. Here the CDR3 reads CASSLDRDQPQHF. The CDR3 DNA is TGTGCCAGCAGCTTAGACAGGGATCAGCCCCAGCATTTT.

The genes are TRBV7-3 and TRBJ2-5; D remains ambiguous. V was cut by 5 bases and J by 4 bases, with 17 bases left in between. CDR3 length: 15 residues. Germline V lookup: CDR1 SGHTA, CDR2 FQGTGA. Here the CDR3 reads CASSPGAGLGETQYF. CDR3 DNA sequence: TGTGCCAGCAGCCCGGGTGCTGGATTAGGAGAGACCCAGTACTTC. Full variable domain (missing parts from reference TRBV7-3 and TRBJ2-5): GAGVSQTPSNKVTEKGKYVELRCDPISGHTALYWYRQSLGQGPEFLIYFQGTGAADDSGLPNDRFFAVRPEGSVSTLKIQRTERGDSAVYLCASSPGAGLGETQYFGPGTRLLVL.

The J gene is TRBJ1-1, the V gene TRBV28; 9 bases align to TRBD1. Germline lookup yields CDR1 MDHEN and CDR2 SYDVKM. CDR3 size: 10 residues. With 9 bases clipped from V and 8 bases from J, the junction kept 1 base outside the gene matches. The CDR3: CASTGGEAFF. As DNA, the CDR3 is TGTGCCAGTACAGGGGGCGAAGCTTTCTTT.

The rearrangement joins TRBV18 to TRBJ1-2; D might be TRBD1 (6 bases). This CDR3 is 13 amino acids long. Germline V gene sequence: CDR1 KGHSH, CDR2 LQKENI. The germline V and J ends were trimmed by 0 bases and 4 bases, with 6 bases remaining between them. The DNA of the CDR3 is TGTGCCAGCTCACCACCACAGGGCTATGGCTACACCTTC. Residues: CASSPPQGYGYTF.

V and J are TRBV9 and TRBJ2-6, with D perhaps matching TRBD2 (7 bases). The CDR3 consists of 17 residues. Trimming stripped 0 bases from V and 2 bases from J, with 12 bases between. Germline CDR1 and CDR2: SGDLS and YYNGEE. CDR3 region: CASSVGQGRAGANVLTF. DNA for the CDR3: TGTGCCAGCAGCGTAGGGCAGGGGAGGGCTGGGGCCAACGTCCTGACTTTC.

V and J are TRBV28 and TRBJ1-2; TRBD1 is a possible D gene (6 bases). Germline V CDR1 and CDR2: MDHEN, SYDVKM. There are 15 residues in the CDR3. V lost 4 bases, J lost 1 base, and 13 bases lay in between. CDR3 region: CASSYGQTLNYGYTF. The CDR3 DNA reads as TGTGCCAGCAGTTACGGACAGACCCTTAACTATGGCTACACCTTC.

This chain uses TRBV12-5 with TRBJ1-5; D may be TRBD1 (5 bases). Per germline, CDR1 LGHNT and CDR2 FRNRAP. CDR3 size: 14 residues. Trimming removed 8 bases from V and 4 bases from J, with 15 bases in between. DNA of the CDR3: TGTGCTAGTAAGGGCCAGGGCGCAAATCAGCCCCAGCATTTT. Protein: CASKGQGANQPQHF.

The CDR3 protein is CASSSPGTVFEAFF. The CDR3 coding sequence is TGTGCCAGCAGCTCCCCCGGGACAGTTTTTGAAGCTTTCTTT. The chain employs TRBV7-9 and TRBJ1-1, with 7 nucleotides matching TRBD1. This CDR3 comprises 14 residues. J lost 7 bases, V lost 4 bases, and 9 bases had no gene match. CDR1 SEHNR and CDR2 FQNEAQ come from the germline V gene (reference sequence).

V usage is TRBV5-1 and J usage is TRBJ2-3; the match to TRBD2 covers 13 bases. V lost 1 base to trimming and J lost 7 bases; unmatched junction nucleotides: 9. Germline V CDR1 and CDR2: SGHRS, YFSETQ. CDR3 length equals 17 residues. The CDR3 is CASSLYFGTSGDHTQYF. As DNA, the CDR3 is TGCGCCAGCAGCTTGTATTTCGGGACTAGCGGGGACCATACGCAGTATTTT.

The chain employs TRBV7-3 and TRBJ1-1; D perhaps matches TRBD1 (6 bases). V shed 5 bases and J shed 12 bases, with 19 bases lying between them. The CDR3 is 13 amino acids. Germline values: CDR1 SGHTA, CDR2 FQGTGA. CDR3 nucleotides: TGTGCCAGCAGCCTTACAGGGAGAAGTGGATCTTTCTTT. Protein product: CASSLTGRSGSFF.

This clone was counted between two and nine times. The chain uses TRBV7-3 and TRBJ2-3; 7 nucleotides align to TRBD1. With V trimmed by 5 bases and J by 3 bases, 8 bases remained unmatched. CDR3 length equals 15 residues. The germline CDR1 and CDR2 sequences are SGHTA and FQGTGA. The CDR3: CASSERQGFTDTQYF. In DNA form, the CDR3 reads TGTGCCAGCAGCGAAAGACAGGGATTTACAGATACGCAGTATTTT. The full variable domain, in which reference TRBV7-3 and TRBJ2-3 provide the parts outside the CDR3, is GAGVSQTPSNKVTEKGKYVELRCDPISGHTALYWYRQSLGQGPEFLIYFQGTGAADDSGLPNDRFFAVRPEGSVSTLKIQRTERGDSAVYLCASSERQGFTDTQYFGPGTRLTVL.

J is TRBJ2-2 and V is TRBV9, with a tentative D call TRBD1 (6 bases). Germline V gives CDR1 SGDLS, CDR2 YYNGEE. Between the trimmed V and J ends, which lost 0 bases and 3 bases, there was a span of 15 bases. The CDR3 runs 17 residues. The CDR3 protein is CASSVAAGAIYTGELFF. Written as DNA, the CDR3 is TGTGCCAGCAGCGTAGCAGCAGGGGCCATCTACACCGGGGAGCTGTTTTTT. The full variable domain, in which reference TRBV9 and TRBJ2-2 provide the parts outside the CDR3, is DSGVTQTPKHLITATGQRVTLRCSPRSGDLSVYWYQQSLDQGLQFLIQYYNGEERAKGNILERFSAQQFPDLHSELNLSSLELGDSALYFCASSVAAGAIYTGELFFGEGSRLTVL.

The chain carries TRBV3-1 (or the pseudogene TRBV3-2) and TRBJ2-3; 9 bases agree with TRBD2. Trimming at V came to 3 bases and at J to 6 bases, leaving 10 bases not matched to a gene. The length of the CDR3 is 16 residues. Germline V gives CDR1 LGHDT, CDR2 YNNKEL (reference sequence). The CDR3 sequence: CASSQFLSGSGDTQYF. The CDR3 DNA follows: TGTGCCAGCAGCCAGTTTCTTAGCGGGAGTGGGGATACGCAGTATTTT.

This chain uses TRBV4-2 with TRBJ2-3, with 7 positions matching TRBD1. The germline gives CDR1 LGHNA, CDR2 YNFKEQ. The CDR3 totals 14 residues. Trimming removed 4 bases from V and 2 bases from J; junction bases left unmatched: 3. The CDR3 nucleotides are TGTGCCAGCAGCCGAGGACAGGACACAGATACGCAGTATTTT. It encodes CASSRGQDTDTQYF.

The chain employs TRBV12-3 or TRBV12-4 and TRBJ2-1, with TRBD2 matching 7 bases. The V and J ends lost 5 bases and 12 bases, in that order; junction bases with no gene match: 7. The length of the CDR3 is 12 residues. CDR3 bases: TGTGCCAGCAGTCCCGGACTAGGAGGGCAGTTCTTC. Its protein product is CASSPGLGGQFF.

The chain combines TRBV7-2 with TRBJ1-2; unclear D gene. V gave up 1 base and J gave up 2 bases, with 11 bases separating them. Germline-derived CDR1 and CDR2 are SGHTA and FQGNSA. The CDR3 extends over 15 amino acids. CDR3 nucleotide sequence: TGTGCCAGCAGCTTAGACCCCAGCAGGAACTATGGCTACACCTTC. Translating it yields CASSLDPSRNYGYTF.

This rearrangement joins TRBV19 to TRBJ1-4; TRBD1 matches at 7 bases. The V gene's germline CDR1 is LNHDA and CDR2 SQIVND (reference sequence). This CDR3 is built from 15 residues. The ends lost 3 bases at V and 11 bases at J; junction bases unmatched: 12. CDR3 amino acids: CASSMGRDSVDKLFF. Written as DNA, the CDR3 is TGTGCCAGTAGTATGGGACGGGACAGCGTGGATAAACTGTTTTTT.

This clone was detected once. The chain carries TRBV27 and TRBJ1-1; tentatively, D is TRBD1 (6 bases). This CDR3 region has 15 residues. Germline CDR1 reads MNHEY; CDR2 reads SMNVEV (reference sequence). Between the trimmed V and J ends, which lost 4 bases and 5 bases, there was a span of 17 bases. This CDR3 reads CASSSRGGLRTEAFF. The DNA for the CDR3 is TGTGCCAGCAGTTCGAGGGGGGGGTTGAGGACTGAAGCTTTCTTT.

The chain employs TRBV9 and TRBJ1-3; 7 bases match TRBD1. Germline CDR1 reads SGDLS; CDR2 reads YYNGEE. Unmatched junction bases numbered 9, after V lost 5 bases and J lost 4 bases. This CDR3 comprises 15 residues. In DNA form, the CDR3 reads TGTGCCAGCAGTGGATCAGGGGGTTCGGGAAACACCATATATTTT. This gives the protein CASSGSGGSGNTIYF.

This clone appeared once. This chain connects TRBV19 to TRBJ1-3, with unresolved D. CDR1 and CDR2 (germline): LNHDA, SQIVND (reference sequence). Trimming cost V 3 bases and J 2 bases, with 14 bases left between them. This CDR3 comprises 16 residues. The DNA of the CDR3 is TGTGCCAGTAGTATCCCTGCCAGAATCACTGGAAACACCATATATTTT. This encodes CASSIPARITGNTIYF. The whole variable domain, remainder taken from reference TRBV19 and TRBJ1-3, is DGGITQSPKYLFRKEGQNVTLSCEQNLNHDAMYWYRQDPGQGLRLIYYSQIVNDFQKGDIAEGYSVSREKKESFPLTVTSAQKNPTAFYLCASSIPARITGNTIYFGEGSWLTVV.

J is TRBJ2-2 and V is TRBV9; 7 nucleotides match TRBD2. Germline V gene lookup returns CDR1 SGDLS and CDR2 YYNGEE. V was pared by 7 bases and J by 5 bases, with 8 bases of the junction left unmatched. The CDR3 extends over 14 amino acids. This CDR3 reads CASGRASGTGELFF. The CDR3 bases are TGTGCCAGCGGAAGGGCTAGCGGAACCGGGGAGCTGTTTTTT. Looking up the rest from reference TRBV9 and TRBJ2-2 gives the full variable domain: DSGVTQTPKHLITATGQRVTLRCSPRSGDLSVYWYQQSLDQGLQFLIQYYNGEERAKGNILERFSAQQFPDLHSELNLSSLELGDSALYFCASGRASGTGELFFGEGSRLTVL.

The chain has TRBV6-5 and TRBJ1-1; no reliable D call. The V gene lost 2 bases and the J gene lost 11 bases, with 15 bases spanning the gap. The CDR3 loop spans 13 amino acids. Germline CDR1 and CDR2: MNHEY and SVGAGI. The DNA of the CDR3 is TGTGCCAGCAGTTACCCCGGCAGCCCGAGGGCTTTCTTT. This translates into CASSYPGSPRAFF.